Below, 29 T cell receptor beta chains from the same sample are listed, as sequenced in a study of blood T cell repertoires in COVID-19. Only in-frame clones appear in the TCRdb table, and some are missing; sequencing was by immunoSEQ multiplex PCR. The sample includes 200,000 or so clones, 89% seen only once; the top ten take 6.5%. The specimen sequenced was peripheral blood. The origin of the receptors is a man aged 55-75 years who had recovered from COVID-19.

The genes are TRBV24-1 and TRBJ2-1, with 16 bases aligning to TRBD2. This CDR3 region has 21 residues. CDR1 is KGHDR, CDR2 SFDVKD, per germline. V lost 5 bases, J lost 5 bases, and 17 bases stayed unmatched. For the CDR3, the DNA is TGTGCCACCAGTGCCGCTCAGGGCGGGACTAGCGGGAGGGGAAAAAACAATGAGCAGTTCTTC. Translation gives CATSAAQGGTSGRGKNNEQFF.

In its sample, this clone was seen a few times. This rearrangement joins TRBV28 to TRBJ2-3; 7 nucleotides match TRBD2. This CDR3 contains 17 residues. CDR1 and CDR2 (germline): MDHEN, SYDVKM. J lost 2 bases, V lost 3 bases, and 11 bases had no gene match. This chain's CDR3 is CASSFPTLAAFTDTQYF. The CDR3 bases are TGTGCCAGCAGTTTTCCCACCCTAGCGGCGTTCACAGATACGCAGTATTTT.

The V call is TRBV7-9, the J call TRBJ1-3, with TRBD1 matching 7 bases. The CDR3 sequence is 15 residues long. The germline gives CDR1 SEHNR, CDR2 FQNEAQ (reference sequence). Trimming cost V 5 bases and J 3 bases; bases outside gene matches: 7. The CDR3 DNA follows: TGTGCCAGCAGCCATCTACAGGGGTATGGAAACACCATATATTTT. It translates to CASSHLQGYGNTIYF. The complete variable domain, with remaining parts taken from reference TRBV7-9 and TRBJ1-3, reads DTGVSQNPRHKITKRGQNVTFRCDPISEHNRLYWYRQTLGQGPEFLTYFQNEAQLEKSRLLSDRFSAERPKGSFSTLEIQRTEQGDSAMYLCASSHLQGYGNTIYFGEGSWLTVV.

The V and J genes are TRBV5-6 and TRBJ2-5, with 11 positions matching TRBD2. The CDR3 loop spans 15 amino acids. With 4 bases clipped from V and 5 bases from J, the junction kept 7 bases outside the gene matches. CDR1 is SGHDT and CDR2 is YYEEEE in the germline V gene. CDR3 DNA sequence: TGTGCCAGCAGCCGTAGCGGGGGGGCCAAGGAGACCCAGTACTTC. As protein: CASSRSGGAKETQYF. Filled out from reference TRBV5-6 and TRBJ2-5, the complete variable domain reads DAGVTQSPTHLIKTRGQQVTLRCSPKSGHDTVSWYQQALGQGPQFIFQYYEEEERQRGNFPDRFSGHQFPNYSSELNVNALLLGDSALYLCASSRSGGAKETQYFGPGTRLLVL.

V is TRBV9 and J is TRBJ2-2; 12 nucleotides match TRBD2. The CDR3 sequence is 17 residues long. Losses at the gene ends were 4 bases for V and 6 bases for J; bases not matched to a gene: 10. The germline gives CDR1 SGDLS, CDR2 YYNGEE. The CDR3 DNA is TGTGCCAGCAGCCTGATTTCTAGCGGGAGGGTGTCCGGGGAGCTGTTTTTT. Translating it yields CASSLISSGRVSGELFF.

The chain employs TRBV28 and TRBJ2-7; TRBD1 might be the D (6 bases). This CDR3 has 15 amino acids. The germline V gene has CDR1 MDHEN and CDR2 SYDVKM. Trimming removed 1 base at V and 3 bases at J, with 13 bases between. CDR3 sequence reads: CASSLYQGRNYEQYF. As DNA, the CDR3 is TGTGCCAGCAGTTTATATCAGGGGCGAAACTACGAGCAGTACTTC.

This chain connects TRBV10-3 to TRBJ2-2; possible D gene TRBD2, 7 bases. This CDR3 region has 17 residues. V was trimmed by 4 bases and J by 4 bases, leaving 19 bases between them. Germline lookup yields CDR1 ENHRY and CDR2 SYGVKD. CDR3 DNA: TGTGCCATCAGTGGCAAGATGGGGGGGCTGGTCACCGGGGAGCTGTTTTTT. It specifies CAISGKMGGLVTGELFF.

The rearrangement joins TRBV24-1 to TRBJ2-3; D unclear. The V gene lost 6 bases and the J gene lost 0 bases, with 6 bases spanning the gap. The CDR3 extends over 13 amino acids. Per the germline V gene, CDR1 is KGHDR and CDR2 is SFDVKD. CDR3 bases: TGTGCCACCAGTAATCCTAGCACAGATACGCAGTATTTT. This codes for CATSNPSTDTQYF.

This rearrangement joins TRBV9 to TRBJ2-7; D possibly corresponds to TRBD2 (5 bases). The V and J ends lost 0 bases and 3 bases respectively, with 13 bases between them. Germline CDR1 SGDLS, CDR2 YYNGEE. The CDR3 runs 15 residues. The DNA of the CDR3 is TGTGCCAGCAGCGTAGGGTGGGGAGCGCACTACGAGCAGTACTTC. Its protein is CASSVGWGAHYEQYF.

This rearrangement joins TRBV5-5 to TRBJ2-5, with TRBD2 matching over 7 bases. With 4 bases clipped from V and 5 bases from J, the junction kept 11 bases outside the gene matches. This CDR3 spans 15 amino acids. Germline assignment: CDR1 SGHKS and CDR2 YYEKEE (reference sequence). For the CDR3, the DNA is TGTGCCAGCAGCCCTCAAAACCAGGGAGGGGAGACCCAGTACTTC. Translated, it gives CASSPQNQGGETQYF.

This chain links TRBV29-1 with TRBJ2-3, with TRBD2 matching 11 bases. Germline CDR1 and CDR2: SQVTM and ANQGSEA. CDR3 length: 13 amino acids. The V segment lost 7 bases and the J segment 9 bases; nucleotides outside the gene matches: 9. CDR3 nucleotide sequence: TGCAGCGACTCCGGGACTAGCGGTGACACGCAGTATTTT. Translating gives CSDSGTSGDTQYF.

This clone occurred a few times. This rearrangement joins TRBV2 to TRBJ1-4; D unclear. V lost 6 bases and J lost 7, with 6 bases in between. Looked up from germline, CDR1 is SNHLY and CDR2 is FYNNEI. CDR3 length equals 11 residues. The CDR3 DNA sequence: TGTGCCAGCAGGGCGGGTGAAAAACTGTTTTTT. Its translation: CASRAGEKLFF. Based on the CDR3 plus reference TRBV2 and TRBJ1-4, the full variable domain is EPEVTQTPSHQVTQMGQEVILRCVPISNHLYFYWYRQILGQKVEFLVSFYNNEISEKSEIFDDQFSVERPDGSNFTLKIRSTKLEDSAMYFCASRAGEKLFFGSGTQLSVL.

CDR3: CASSYFEGARTGELFF. The CDR3 DNA reads TGTGCCAGCAGTTACTTTGAGGGGGCGCGAACCGGGGAGCTGTTTTTT. The V gene is TRBV6-5, the J gene TRBJ2-2, with 7 bases lining up with TRBD1. After removal of 1 base from V and 5 bases from J, the junction contained 7 bases not matched to a gene. CDR3 length equals 16 residues. CDR1 MNHEY and CDR2 SVGAGI come from the germline V gene.

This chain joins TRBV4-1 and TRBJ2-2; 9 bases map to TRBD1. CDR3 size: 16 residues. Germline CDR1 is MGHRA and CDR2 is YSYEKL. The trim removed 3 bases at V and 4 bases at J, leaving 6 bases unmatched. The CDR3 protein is CASSQTWDRATGELFF. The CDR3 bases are TGCGCCAGCAGCCAGACGTGGGACAGGGCCACCGGGGAGCTGTTTTTT.

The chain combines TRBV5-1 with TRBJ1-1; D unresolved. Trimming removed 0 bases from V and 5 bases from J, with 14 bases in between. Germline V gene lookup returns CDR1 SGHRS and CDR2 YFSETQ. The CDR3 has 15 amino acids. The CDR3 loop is CASSLVLGGRTEAFF. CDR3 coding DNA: TGCGCCAGCAGCTTGGTATTGGGCGGGAGGACTGAAGCTTTCTTT.

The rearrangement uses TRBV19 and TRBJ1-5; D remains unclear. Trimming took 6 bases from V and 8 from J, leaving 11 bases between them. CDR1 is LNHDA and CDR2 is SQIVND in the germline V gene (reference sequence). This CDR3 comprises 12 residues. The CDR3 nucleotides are TGTGCCAGTAGCTCATTGAGGGAGCCCCAGCATTTT. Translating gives CASSSLREPQHF.

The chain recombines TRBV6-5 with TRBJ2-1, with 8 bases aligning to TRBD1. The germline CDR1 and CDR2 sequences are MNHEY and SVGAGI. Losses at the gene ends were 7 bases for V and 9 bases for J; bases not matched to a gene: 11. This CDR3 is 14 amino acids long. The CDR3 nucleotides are TGTGCCAGCATCAACCCCCAGGGGGCGGGTGAGCAGTTCTTC. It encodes CASINPQGAGEQFF.

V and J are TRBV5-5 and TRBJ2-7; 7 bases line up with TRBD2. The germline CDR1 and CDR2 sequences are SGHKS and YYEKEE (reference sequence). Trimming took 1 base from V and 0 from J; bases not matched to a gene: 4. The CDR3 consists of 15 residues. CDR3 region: CASSLMRGSSYEQYF. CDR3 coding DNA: TGTGCCAGCAGCTTGATGCGGGGGTCCTCCTACGAGCAGTACTTC.

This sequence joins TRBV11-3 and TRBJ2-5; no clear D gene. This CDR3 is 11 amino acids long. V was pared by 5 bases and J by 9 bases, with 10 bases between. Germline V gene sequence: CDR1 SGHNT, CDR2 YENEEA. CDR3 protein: CASSPSGAQYF. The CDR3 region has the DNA TGTGCCAGCAGCCCCTCTGGAGCCCAGTACTTC. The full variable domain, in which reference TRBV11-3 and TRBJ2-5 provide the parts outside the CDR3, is EAGVVQSPRYKIIEKKQPVAFWCNPISGHNTLYWYLQNLGQGPELLIRYENEEAVDDSQLPKDRFSAERLKGVDSTLKIQPAELGDSAVYLCASSPSGAQYFGPGTRLLVL.

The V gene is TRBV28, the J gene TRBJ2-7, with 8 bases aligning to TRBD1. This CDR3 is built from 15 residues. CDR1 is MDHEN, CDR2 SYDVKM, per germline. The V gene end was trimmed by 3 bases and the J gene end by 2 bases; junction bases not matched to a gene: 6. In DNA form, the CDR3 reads TGTGCCAGCAGTTTGGGGGACAGGCGGACCTACGAGCAGTACTTC. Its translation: CASSLGDRRTYEQYF.

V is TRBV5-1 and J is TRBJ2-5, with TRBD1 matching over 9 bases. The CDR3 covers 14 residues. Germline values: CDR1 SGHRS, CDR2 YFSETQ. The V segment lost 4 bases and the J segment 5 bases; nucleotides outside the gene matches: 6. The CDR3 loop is CASSEGQGRETQYF. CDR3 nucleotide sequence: TGCGCCAGCAGCGAGGGACAGGGAAGGGAGACCCAGTACTTC.

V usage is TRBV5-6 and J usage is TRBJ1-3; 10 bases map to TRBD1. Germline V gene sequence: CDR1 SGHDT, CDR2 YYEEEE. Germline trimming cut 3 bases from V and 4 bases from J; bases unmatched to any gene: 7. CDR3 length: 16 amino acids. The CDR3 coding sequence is TGTGCCAGCAGCTCACGGGACAGGGGAGTGGGAAACACCATATATTTT. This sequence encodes CASSSRDRGVGNTIYF.

This chain's CDR3 is CASSFRSQGNSPLHF. In DNA, the CDR3 is TGTGCCAGCAGTTTTCGGTCACAGGGGAATTCACCCCTCCACTTT. V usage is TRBV27 and J usage is TRBJ1-6; 7 bases line up with TRBD1. Trimming at V came to 3 bases and at J to 7 bases, leaving 6 bases not matched to a gene. CDR3 size: 15 residues. Germline CDR1 reads MNHEY; CDR2 reads SMNVEV (reference sequence).

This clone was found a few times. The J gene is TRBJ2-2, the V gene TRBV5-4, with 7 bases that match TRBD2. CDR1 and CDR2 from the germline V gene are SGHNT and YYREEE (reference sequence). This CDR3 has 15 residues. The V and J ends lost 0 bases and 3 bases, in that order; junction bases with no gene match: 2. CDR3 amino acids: CASSLVLADTGELFF. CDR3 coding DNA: TGTGCCAGCAGCTTGGTGCTAGCGGACACCGGGGAGCTGTTTTTT. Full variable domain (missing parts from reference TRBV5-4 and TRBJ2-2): ETGVTQSPTHLIKTRGQQVTLRCSSQSGHNTVSWYQQALGQGPQFIFQYYREEENGRGNFPPRFSGLQFPNYSSELNVNALELDDSALYLCASSLVLADTGELFFGEGSRLTVL.

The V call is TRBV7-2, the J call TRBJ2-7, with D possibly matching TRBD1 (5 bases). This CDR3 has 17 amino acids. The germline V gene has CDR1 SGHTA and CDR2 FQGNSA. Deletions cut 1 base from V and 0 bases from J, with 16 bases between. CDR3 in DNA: TGTGCCAGCAGCTTAGTCCCCCGACAGCTATACTCCTACGAGCAGTACTTC. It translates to CASSLVPRQLYSYEQYF. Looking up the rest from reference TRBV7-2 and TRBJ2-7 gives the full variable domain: GAGVSQSPSNKVTEKGKDVELRCDPISGHTALYWYRQSLGQGLEFLIYFQGNSAPDKSGLPSDRFSAERTGGSVSTLTIQRTQQEDSAVYLCASSLVPRQLYSYEQYFGPGTRLTVT.

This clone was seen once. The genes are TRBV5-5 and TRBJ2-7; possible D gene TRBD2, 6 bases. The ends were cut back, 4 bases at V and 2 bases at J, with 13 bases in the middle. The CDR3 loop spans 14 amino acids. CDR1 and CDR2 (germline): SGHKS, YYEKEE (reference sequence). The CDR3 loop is CASSPGTPTYEQYF. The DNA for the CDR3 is TGTGCCAGCAGCCCAGGGACTCCAACCTACGAGCAGTACTTC.

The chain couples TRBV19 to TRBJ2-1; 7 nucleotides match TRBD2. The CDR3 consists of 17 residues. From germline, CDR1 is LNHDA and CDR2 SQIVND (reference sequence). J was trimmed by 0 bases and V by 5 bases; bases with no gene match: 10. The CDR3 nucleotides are TGTGCCAGTAGTCCTCGACGGGGAGGGATCTCCTACAATGAGCAGTTCTTC. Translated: CASSPRRGGISYNEQFF.

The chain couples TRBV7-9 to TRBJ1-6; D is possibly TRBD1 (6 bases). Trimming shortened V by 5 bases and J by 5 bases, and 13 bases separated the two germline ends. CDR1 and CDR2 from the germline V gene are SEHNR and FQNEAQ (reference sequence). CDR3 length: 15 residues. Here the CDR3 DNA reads TGTGCCAGCAGCCAAGGGGGGGCGGATAATTCACCCCTCCACTTT. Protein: CASSQGGADNSPLHF.

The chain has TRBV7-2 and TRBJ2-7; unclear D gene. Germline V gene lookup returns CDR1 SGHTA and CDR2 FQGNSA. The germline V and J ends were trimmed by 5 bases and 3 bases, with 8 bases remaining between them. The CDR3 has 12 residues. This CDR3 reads CASSLSFYEQYF. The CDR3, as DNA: TGTGCCAGCAGCCTTAGCTTCTACGAGCAGTACTTC.